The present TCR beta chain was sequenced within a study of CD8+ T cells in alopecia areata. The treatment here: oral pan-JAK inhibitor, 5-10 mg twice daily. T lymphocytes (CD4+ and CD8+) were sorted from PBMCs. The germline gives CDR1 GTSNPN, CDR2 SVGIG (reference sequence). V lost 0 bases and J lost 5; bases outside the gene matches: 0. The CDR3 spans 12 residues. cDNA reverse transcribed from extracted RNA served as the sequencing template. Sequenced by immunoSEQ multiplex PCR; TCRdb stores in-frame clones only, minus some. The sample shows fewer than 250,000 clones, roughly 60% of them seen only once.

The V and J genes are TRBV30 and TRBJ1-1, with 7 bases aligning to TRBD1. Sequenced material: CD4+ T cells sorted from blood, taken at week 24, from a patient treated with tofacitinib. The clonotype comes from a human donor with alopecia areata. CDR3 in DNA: TGTGCCTGGAGTGTACAGGGGACTGAAGCTTTCTTT. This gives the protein CAWSVQGTEAFF.